The clone carrying this T cell receptor beta chain was found a few times. These data originate in a study of regulatory T cells in long-lasting Graves disease. Building the TCR beta libraries relied on iRepertoire HTBI primers, and CDR3 regions underwent Arm-PCR. Each CDR3 protein is one row after TCRdb ran MiXCR on the multiplex PCR reads. This repertoire shows hundreds of thousands of distinct CDR3 sequences, 15% found once; its top ten account for about 8%. The CDR3 covers 13 residues. CDR1 and CDR2 (germline): MNHEY, SVGEGT. V was pared by 4 bases and J by 6 bases, with 13 bases between. Stated time point: newly diagnosed GD, antithyroid drugs for less than 3 months. PBMC-derived RNA was used for the TCR library. A further study also used this sample, focusing on T cells in Graves' hyperthyroidism and ophthalmopathy. From that paper: Hyperthyroidism had been newly diagnosed in patients aged 18 to 65, and its duration was under 2 months. HTBI primers were the set used in a first-round RT-PCR of the TCR CDR3. Before onset, ophthalmopathy was predicted by the model a median 6.5 months earlier.

The chain joins TRBV6-2 or TRBV6-3 to TRBJ2-7; D unclear. Sequenced here: peripheral blood mononuclear cells (PBMCs), sampled at new diagnosis, from a patient treated with antithyroid drugs. The source of this sequence is a woman between 35 and 50 years old with Graves disease. The CDR3 loop is CASSFGVSGEQYF. DNA of the CDR3: TGTGCCAGCAGTTTCGGAGTATCCGGCGAGCAGTACTTC.